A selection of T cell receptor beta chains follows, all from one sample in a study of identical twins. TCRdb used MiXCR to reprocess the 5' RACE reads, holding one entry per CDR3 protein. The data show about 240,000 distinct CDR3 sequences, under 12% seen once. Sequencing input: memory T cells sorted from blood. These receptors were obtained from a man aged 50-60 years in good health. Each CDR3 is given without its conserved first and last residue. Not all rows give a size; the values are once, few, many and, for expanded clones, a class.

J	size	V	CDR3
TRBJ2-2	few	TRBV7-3	ASARGGRGTGELF
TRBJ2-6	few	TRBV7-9	ASSPGSGSGANVLT
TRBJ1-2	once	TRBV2	ASSEARGVYGYT
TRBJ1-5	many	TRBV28	ASSVWGVNNQPQH
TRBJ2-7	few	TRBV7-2	ASSFSGYEQY
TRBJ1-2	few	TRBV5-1	ASSPDRSNYGYT
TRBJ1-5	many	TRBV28	ASRKWNQPQH
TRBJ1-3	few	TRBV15	ATSREGYSGNTIY
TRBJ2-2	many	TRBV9	ASSVGTVIPGELF
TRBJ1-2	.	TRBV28	ASSWDGRVGGYT
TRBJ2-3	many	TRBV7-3	ASSLFAEGPDTQY
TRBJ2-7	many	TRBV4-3	ASSQFLAAAYEQY
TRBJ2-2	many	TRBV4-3	ASSQDSRVGRNTGELF
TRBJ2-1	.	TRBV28	ASSLQGANYNEQF
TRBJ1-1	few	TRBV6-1	ASSDRAGGNTEAF
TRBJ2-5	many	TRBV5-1	ASSPLAAQETQY
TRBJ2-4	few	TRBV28	ASSPATGGVAKNIQY
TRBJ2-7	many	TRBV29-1	SVEDPGESYEQY
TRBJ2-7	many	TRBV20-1	SAFRDREYEQY
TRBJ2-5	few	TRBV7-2	ASSPRAGAGETQY
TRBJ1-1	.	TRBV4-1	ASSQDYDARTEAF
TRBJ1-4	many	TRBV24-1	ATSDSGTENEKLF
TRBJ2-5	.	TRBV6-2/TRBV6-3	ASSYLQGASRETQY
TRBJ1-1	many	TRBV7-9	ASSLELGGRTEAF
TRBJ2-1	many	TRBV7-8	ASSLARTTYNEQF
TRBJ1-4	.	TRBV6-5	ASSYSWEGNEKLF
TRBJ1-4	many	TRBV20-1	SARDPGREAEKLF
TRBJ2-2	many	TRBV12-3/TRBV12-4	ASRGGANTGELF
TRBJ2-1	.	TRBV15	ATSRGSSGGSYNEQF
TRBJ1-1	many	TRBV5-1	ASSVTGVTEAF
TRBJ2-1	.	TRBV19	ASRKAGGPYNEQF
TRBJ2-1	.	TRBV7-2	ASTRGGDYGEQF
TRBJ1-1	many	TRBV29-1	SVEDPGTTRPGTEAF
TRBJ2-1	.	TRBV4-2	ASSPRVGGGEQF
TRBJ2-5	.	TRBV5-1	ASSWGGGETQY
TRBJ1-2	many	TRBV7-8	ASSLGHQGLDGYT
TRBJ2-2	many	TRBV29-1	SVRGLQNTGELF
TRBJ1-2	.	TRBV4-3	ASSHAQGEGYT